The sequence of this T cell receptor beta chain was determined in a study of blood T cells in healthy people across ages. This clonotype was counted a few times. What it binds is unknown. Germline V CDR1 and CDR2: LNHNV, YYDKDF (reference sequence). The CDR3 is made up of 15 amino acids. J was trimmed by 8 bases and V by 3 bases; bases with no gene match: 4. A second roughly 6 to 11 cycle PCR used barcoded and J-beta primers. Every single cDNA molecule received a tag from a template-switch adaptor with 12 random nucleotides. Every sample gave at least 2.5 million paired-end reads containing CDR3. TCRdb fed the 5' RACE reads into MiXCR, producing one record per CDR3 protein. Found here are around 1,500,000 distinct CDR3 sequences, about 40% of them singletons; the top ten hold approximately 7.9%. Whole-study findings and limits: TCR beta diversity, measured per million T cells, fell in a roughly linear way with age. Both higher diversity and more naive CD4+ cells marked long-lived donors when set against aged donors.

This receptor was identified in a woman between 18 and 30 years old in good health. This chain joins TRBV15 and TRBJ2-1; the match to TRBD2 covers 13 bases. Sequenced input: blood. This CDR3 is CATSRWTSGSYEQFF. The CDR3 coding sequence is TGTGCCACCAGCAGGTGGACTAGCGGGAGCTATGAGCAGTTCTTC.